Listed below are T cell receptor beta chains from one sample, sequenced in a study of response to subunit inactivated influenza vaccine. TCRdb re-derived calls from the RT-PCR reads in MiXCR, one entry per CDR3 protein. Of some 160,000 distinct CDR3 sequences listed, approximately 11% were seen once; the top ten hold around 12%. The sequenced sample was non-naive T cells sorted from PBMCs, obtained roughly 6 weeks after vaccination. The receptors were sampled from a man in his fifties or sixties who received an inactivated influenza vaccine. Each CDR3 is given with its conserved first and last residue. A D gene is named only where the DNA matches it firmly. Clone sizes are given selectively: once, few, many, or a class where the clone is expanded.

CDR3aa: CASSVRDSYNEQFF
CDR3nt: TGTGCCAGCAGCGTTCGGGACAGCTACAATGAGCAGTTCTTC
v_gene: TRBV9
d_gene: TRBD1
abundance: few
len: 14
j_gene: TRBJ2-1

CDR3aa: CASSAQGFEQYF
CDR3nt: TGTGCCAGCAGTGCCCAGGGGTTCGAGCAGTACTTC
v_gene: TRBV2
d_gene: NA
abundance: many
len: 12
j_gene: TRBJ2-7

CDR3aa: CASSSPPLGTGEEWNTEAFF
CDR3nt: TGTGCCAGCAGTTCTCCACCCCTCGGGACAGGGGAGGAGTGGAACACTGAAGCTTTCTTT
v_gene: TRBV6-2/TRBV6-3
d_gene: TRBD1
abundance: NA
len: 20
j_gene: TRBJ1-1

CDR3aa: CASSQDAWEPLHF
CDR3nt: TGTGCCAGCAGCCAGGACGCCTGGGAACCCCTCCACTTT
v_gene: TRBV4-2
d_gene: NA
abundance: few
len: 13
j_gene: TRBJ1-6

CDR3aa: CASSPALNTEAFF
CDR3nt: TGTGCCAGCAGTCCCGCCTTGAACACTGAAGCTTTCTTT
v_gene: TRBV12-3/TRBV12-4
d_gene: NA
abundance: few
len: 13
j_gene: TRBJ1-1

CDR3aa: CATAGRDHYGYTF
CDR3nt: TGTGCCACCGCGGGCCGGGACCACTATGGCTACACCTTC
v_gene: TRBV28
d_gene: NA
abundance: few
len: 13
j_gene: TRBJ1-2

CDR3aa: CASSPQPDRISYEQYF
CDR3nt: TGTGCCAGCAGCCCTCAACCCGACAGGATCTCCTACGAGCAGTACTTC
v_gene: TRBV7-6
d_gene: NA
abundance: few
len: 16
j_gene: TRBJ2-7

CDR3aa: CASSLSGTTGFPYEQYF
CDR3nt: TGTGCCAGCAGTTTATCGGGTACGACAGGTTTCCCTTACGAGCAGTACTTC
v_gene: TRBV27
d_gene: NA
abundance: few
len: 17
j_gene: TRBJ2-7

CDR3aa: CATRGRISYEQYF
CDR3nt: TGTGCTACACGGGGACGGATATCCTACGAGCAGTACTTC
v_gene: TRBV6-2/TRBV6-3
d_gene: NA
abundance: few
len: 13
j_gene: TRBJ2-7

CDR3aa: CASSEGTGRAHTQYF
CDR3nt: TGTGCCAGCAGTGAGGGAACGGGAAGAGCGCATACGCAGTATTTT
v_gene: TRBV2
d_gene: NA
abundance: NA
len: 15
j_gene: TRBJ2-3

CDR3aa: CASSFPPGGSYNEQFF
CDR3nt: TGTGCCAGCAGCTTCCCTCCAGGGGGCTCCTACAATGAGCAGTTCTTC
v_gene: TRBV7-9
d_gene: TRBD1
abundance: many
len: 16
j_gene: TRBJ2-1

CDR3aa: CASSSQRQGVNEQYF
CDR3nt: TGTGCCAGCAGCTCCCAGCGGCAGGGGGTTAACGAGCAGTACTTC
v_gene: TRBV7-2
d_gene: TRBD1
abundance: NA
len: 15
j_gene: TRBJ2-7

CDR3aa: CASSPAGPGGYTF
CDR3nt: TGTGCCAGCAGCCCGGCGGGGCCTGGTGGCTACACCTTC
v_gene: TRBV16
d_gene: NA
abundance: NA
len: 13
j_gene: TRBJ1-2

CDR3aa: CASGDRSFRNEAFF
CDR3nt: TGTGCCAGCGGGGACAGGAGTTTTCGGAATGAAGCTTTCTTT
v_gene: TRBV2
d_gene: TRBD1
abundance: few
len: 14
j_gene: TRBJ1-1

CDR3aa: CFARGPGLAVDEQFF
CDR3nt: TGCTTTGCTAGAGGTCCGGGACTAGCTGTCGATGAGCAGTTCTTC
v_gene: TRBV20-1
d_gene: TRBD2
abundance: NA
len: 15
j_gene: TRBJ2-1

CDR3aa: CASSPRTATNEKLFF
CDR3nt: TGCGCCAGCAGCCCGAGGACAGCAACTAATGAAAAACTGTTTTTT
v_gene: TRBV5-1
d_gene: NA
abundance: many
len: 15
j_gene: TRBJ1-4

CDR3aa: CASSLAVPGGELFF
CDR3nt: TGTGCCAGCAGCTTAGCGGTGCCTGGCGGGGAGCTGTTTTTT
v_gene: TRBV7-2
d_gene: NA
abundance: many
len: 14
j_gene: TRBJ2-2

CDR3aa: CASRLENTGELFF
CDR3nt: TGTGCCAGCAGACTAGAGAACACCGGGGAGCTGTTTTTT
v_gene: TRBV9
d_gene: NA
abundance: few
len: 13
j_gene: TRBJ2-2

CDR3aa: CASSLGVSDTQYF
CDR3nt: TGTGCCAGCAGCTTGGGAGTTTCAGATACGCAGTATTTT
v_gene: TRBV5-6
d_gene: NA
abundance: few
len: 13
j_gene: TRBJ2-3

CDR3aa: CSASPTGGANYGYTF
CDR3nt: TGCAGTGCTAGTCCTACAGGGGGAGCTAACTATGGCTACACCTTC
v_gene: TRBV20-1
d_gene: TRBD1
abundance: NA
len: 15
j_gene: TRBJ1-2

CDR3aa: CASRGSNTGELFF
CDR3nt: TGTGCCAGCCGGGGGTCGAACACCGGGGAGCTGTTTTTT
v_gene: TRBV6-2/TRBV6-3
d_gene: NA
abundance: many
len: 13
j_gene: TRBJ2-2

CDR3aa: CSIRQSPETQYF
CDR3nt: TGCAGCATTAGACAGAGCCCAGAGACCCAGTACTTC
v_gene: TRBV29-1
d_gene: NA
abundance: NA
len: 12
j_gene: TRBJ2-5

CDR3aa: CASSQQDRGFDGYTF
CDR3nt: TGTGCCAGCAGTCAACAGGACAGGGGATTTGATGGCTACACCTTC
v_gene: TRBV12-3/TRBV12-4
d_gene: TRBD1
abundance: many
len: 15
j_gene: TRBJ1-2

CDR3aa: CASSPLGLVGVNEQFF
CDR3nt: TGTGCCAGCTCACCCCTGGGACTAGTGGGAGTAAATGAGCAGTTCTTC
v_gene: TRBV18
d_gene: TRBD2
abundance: few
len: 16
j_gene: TRBJ2-1

CDR3aa: CASSQVTGGRLYTEAFF
CDR3nt: TGCGCCAGCAGCCAAGTTACTGGGGGCAGGTTGTACACTGAAGCTTTCTTT
v_gene: TRBV4-3
d_gene: NA
abundance: few
len: 17
j_gene: TRBJ1-1

CDR3aa: CASSLAGDLNIQYF
CDR3nt: TGTGCCAGCAGCTTGGCGGGGGATTTAAACATTCAGTACTTC
v_gene: TRBV7-2
d_gene: TRBD2
abundance: NA
len: 14
j_gene: TRBJ2-4

CDR3aa: CASSLRELPYNEQFF
CDR3nt: TGTGCCAGCAGCTTGCGCGAGCTGCCATACAATGAGCAGTTCTTC
v_gene: TRBV5-5
d_gene: NA
abundance: NA
len: 15
j_gene: TRBJ2-1

CDR3aa: CASSLVSSEQFF
CDR3nt: TGTGCCAGCAGCTTAGTCAGCTCTGAGCAGTTCTTC
v_gene: TRBV11-2
d_gene: NA
abundance: few
len: 12
j_gene: TRBJ2-1

CDR3aa: CASSLSGTGANVLTF
CDR3nt: TGTGCCAGCAGTTTGTCGGGCACTGGGGCCAACGTCCTGACTTTC
v_gene: TRBV28
d_gene: NA
abundance: many
len: 15
j_gene: TRBJ2-6

CDR3aa: CASSSPSFNEQFF
CDR3nt: TGTGCCAGCAGTTCCCCTAGCTTCAATGAGCAGTTCTTC
v_gene: TRBV12-3/TRBV12-4
d_gene: NA
abundance: few
len: 13
j_gene: TRBJ2-1

CDR3aa: CASSTQDRLLYGYTF
CDR3nt: TGTGCCAGCAGTACCCAGGACAGGCTCCTCTATGGCTACACCTTC
v_gene: TRBV12-3/TRBV12-4
d_gene: TRBD1
abundance: few
len: 15
j_gene: TRBJ1-2

CDR3aa: CAIANGTSYSNQPQHF
CDR3nt: TGTGCCATCGCAAACGGGACAAGCTATAGCAATCAGCCCCAGCATTTT
v_gene: TRBV10-3
d_gene: NA
abundance: NA
len: 16
j_gene: TRBJ1-5

CDR3aa: CSVRPLTGPYEQYF
CDR3nt: TGCAGCGTACGTCCTTTAACAGGTCCCTACGAGCAGTACTTC
v_gene: TRBV29-1
d_gene: NA
abundance: NA
len: 14
j_gene: TRBJ2-7

CDR3aa: CASSQDRGRGTEAFF
CDR3nt: TGTGCCAGCAGCCAAGATAGAGGACGAGGGACTGAAGCTTTCTTT
v_gene: TRBV4-2
d_gene: NA
abundance: NA
len: 15
j_gene: TRBJ1-1

CDR3aa: CASTIIGFSNQPQHF
CDR3nt: TGTGCCAGCACCATAATCGGGTTTAGCAATCAGCCCCAGCATTTT
v_gene: TRBV6-1
d_gene: NA
abundance: few
len: 15
j_gene: TRBJ1-5

CDR3aa: CASSVTGTSHTQYF
CDR3nt: TGTGCCAGCAGTGTAACCGGGACTAGCCATACGCAGTATTTT
v_gene: TRBV12-3/TRBV12-4
d_gene: TRBD2
abundance: many
len: 14
j_gene: TRBJ2-3

CDR3aa: CASGIGRDTEAFF
CDR3nt: TGTGCCAGCGGTATTGGCAGGGACACTGAAGCTTTCTTT
v_gene: TRBV2
d_gene: NA
abundance: many
len: 13
j_gene: TRBJ1-1

CDR3aa: CAISGTTGNEQFF
CDR3nt: TGTGCCATCAGTGGAACCACCGGCAATGAGCAGTTCTTC
v_gene: TRBV10-3
d_gene: NA
abundance: few
len: 13
j_gene: TRBJ2-1

CDR3aa: CASSSRGDSQETQYF
CDR3nt: TGTGCCAGCAGCTCCCGGGGGGACAGCCAAGAGACCCAGTACTTC
v_gene: TRBV9
d_gene: NA
abundance: few
len: 15
j_gene: TRBJ2-5

CDR3aa: CASSPLRDEAFF
CDR3nt: TGTGCCAGCAGCCCCCTAAGGGATGAAGCTTTCTTT
v_gene: TRBV7-9
d_gene: NA
abundance: many
len: 12
j_gene: TRBJ1-1

CDR3aa: CASRAPTGNNQPQHF
CDR3nt: TGTGCCAGCAGAGCCCCGACAGGGAATAATCAGCCCCAGCATTTT
v_gene: TRBV6-2/TRBV6-3
d_gene: TRBD1
abundance: few
len: 15
j_gene: TRBJ1-5

CDR3aa: CASKTGTSSPTDTQYF
CDR3nt: TGTGCCAGCAAGACCGGGACTAGTAGTCCCACAGATACGCAGTATTTT
v_gene: TRBV12-3/TRBV12-4
d_gene: TRBD2
abundance: many
len: 16
j_gene: TRBJ2-3